This T cell receptor beta chain stems from a study of blood T cell repertoires in COVID-19. Background on the study: The United States, Italy and Spain supplied acute and convalescent COVID-19 samples. The cDNA or gDNA used as material had been derived from T cells, B-cell-depleted T cells, or PBMCs.

Seattle researchers signed up patients amid active infection and tracked them longitudinally. Methods used by the authors: Using reference gene primer amplification, nucleated cell counts were estimated. Here immunoSEQ multiplex PCR was the method, and the copy in TCRdb shows in-frame clones only, minus some. V and J calls and clone size follow that table, whereas D and trimming were derived from the DNA. This sample has 90,000 to 100,000 clones, with roughly 89% found just once. The source of this sequence is a woman aged 60-75 years with COVID-19, enrolled during active disease. Input material: peripheral blood.

The CDR3 coding sequence is TGCAGCGCCGCCCAGGGGGCCCTTAATCAGCCCCAGCATTTT. Translating it yields CSAAQGALNQPQHF. This chain connects TRBV29-1 to TRBJ1-5; 8 nucleotides align to TRBD1. J was trimmed by 4 bases and V by 7 bases; bases with no gene match: 9. Germline values: CDR1 SQVTM, CDR2 ANQGSEA. CDR3 length: 14 amino acids.